One sample yielded the 5 T cell receptor beta chains listed below, sequenced in a study of blood T cell repertoires in COVID-19. Measured with immunoSEQ multiplex PCR; TCRdb has only the in-frame clones, and not every one. This table has hundreds of thousands of clones, 87% appearing once. The sample was PBMCs or T cells enriched from blood (not recorded which). The receptors come from a woman younger than 45 with acute COVID-19.

The rearrangement uses TRBV27 and TRBJ1-6; D call uncertain. The CDR3 has 16 residues. Germline V gene data show CDR1 as MNHEY and CDR2 as SMNVEV (reference sequence). V lost 3 bases and J 0 bases, leaving 9 bases between the germline ends. CDR3 sequence reads: CASSFYSSSYNSPLHF. As DNA, the CDR3 is TGTGCCAGCAGTTTCTATTCGAGCTCCTATAATTCACCCCTCCACTTT.

The chain uses TRBV6-5 and TRBJ1-3; D might be TRBD1 (5 bases). V was pared by 5 bases and J by 10 bases, with 12 bases between. Germline CDR1 MNHEY, CDR2 SVGAGI. The CDR3 contains 12 residues. This CDR3 reads CASSTTGGTIYF. For the CDR3, the DNA is TGTGCCAGCAGTACCACGGGGGGAACCATATATTTT.

The rearrangement links TRBV5-6 to TRBJ2-5; D might be TRBD2 (6 bases). There are 13 residues in the CDR3. V was trimmed by 3 bases and J by 1 base, leaving 7 bases between them. The germline gives CDR1 SGHDT, CDR2 YYEEEE. CDR3 nucleotide sequence: TGTGCCAGCAGCTGGGACTTCCAAGAGACCCAGTACTTC. Its translation: CASSWDFQETQYF.

The V and J genes are TRBV11-2 and TRBJ1-1; D possibly corresponds to TRBD1 (6 bases). The CDR3 is 15 residues long. Between the trimmed V and J ends, which lost 7 bases and 0 bases, there was a span of 15 bases. Germline V gives CDR1 SGHAT, CDR2 FQNNGV. The CDR3 DNA is TGTGCCAGCACCTTCTTGTCAGGGGTGAACACTGAAGCTTTCTTT. Its translation is CASTFLSGVNTEAFF.

This clone was seen just once. This chain joins TRBV2 and TRBJ2-7; perhaps TRBD2 as D (6 bases). This CDR3 comprises 12 residues. Trimming cost V 5 bases and J 5 bases, with 10 bases left between them. The germline V gene encodes CDR1 SNHLY and CDR2 FYNNEI. The CDR3 DNA reads as TGTGCCAGCAGTACCCGACTAGACGAGCAGTACTTC. It yields the protein CASSTRLDEQYF.